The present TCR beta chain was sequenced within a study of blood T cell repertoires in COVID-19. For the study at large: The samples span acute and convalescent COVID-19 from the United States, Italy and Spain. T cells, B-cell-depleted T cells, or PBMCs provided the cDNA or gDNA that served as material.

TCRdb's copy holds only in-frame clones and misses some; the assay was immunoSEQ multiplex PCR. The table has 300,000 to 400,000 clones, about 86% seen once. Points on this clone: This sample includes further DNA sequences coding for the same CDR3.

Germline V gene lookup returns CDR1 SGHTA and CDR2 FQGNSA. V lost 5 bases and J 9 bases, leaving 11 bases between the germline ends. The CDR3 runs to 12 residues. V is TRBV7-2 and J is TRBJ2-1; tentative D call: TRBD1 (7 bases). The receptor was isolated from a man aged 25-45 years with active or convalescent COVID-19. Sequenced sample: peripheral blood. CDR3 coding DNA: TGTGCCAGCAGCCTCAGGGGGGTTGAGCAGTTCTTC. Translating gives CASSLRGVEQFF.